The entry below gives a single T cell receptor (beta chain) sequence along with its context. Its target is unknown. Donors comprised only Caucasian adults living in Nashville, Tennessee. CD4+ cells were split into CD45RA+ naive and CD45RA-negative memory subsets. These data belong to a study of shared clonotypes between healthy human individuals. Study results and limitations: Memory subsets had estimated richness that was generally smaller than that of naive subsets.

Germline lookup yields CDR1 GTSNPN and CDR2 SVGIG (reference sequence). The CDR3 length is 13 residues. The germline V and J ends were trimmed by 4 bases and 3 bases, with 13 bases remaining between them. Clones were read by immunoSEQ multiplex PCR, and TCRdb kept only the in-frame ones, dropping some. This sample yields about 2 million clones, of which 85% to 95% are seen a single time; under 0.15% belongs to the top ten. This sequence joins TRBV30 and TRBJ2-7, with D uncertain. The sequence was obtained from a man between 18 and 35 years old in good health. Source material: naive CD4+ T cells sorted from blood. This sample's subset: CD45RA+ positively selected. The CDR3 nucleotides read TGTGCCTGGACCGGGTTACGGTTCTACGAGCAGTACTTC. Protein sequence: CAWTGLRFYEQYF.